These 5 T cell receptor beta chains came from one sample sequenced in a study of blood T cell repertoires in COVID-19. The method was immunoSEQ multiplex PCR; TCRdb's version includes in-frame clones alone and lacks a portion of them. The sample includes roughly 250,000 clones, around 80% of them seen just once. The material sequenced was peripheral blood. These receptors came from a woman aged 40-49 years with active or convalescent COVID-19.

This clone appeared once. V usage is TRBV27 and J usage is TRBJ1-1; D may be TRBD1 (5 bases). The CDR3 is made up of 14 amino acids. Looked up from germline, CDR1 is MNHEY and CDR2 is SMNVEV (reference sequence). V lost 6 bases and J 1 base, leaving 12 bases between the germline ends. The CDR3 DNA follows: TGTGCCAGCAGAACGGCGGGACCGAACACTGAAGCTTTCTTT. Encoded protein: CASRTAGPNTEAFF.

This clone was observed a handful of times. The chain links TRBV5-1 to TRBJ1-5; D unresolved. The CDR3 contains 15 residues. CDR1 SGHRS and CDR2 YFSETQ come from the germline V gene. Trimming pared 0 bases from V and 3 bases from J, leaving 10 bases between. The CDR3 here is CASSLANSFNQPQHF. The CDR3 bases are TGCGCCAGCAGCTTGGCTAACAGCTTCAATCAGCCCCAGCATTTT.

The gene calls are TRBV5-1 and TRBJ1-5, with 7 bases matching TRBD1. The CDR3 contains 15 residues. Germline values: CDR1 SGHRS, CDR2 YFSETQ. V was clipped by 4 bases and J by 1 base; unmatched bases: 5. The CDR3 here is CASSPKQGSNQPQHF. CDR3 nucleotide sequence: TGCGCCAGCAGCCCAAAACAGGGGAGCAATCAGCCCCAGCATTTT.

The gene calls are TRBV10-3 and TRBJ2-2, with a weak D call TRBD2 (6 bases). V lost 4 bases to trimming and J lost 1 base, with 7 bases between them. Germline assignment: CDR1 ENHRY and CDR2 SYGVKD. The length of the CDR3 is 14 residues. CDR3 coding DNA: TGTGCCATCAGTGGGAGGGAGAACACCGGGGAGCTGTTTTTT. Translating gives CAISGRENTGELFF.

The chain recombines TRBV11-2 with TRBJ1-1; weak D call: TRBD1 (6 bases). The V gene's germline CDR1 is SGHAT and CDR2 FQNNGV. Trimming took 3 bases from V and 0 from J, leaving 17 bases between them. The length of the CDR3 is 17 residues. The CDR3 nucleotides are TGTGCCAGCAGCTTTGGGGTAGGGGGTGGTATGAACACTGAAGCTTTCTTT. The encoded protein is CASSFGVGGGMNTEAFF.